Listed here are 21 T cell receptor beta chains from one sample, sequenced in a study of T cell responses to AZD1222 COVID-19 vaccine. Libraries were prepared by immunoSEQ multiplex PCR; TCRdb keeps only in-frame clonotypes and omits some of them. The repertoire holds about 130,000 clones, with 88% as singletons. The material sequenced was peripheral blood, taken on day 0 of AZD1222 vaccination. Source of these receptors: an adult in good health.

In this sample, this clone turned up a few times. The CDR3, as DNA: TGTGCCAGCAGGACACCAGGATCCTATTCACCCCTCCACTTT. Its protein is CASRTPGSYSPLHF. The J gene is TRBJ1-6, the V gene TRBV2; the D is unclear. The germline gives CDR1 SNHLY, CDR2 FYNNEI. Trimming removed 6 bases at V and 8 bases at J, with 14 bases between. CDR3 size: 14 residues.

CDR3 in amino acids: CASLKRGGHEQFF. The CDR3 DNA is TGTGCCAGCCTCAAACGGGGGGGCCACGAGCAGTTCTTC. The chain combines TRBV7-8 with TRBJ2-1, with 8 positions matching TRBD2. From germline, CDR1 is SGHVS and CDR2 FQNEAQ. V trimming: 8 bases; J trimming: 10 bases; junction bases outside the gene matches: 10. The CDR3 consists of 13 residues.

For the CDR3, the DNA is TGCGCCAGCAGCTCAGGGATAGGAAGCAATCAGCCCCAGCATTTT. Encoded protein: CASSSGIGSNQPQHF. V gene TRBV4-1 combines with J gene TRBJ1-5; D perhaps matches TRBD1 (5 bases). Germline V CDR1 and CDR2: MGHRA, YSYEKL. Trimming took 5 bases from V and 1 from J, leaving 12 bases between them. This CDR3 comprises 15 residues.

The rearrangement links TRBV9 to TRBJ1-5; TRBD1 aligns across 8 bases. Germline trimming cut 3 bases from V and 4 bases from J; bases unmatched to any gene: 6. The CDR3 sequence is 15 residues long. From germline, CDR1 is SGDLS and CDR2 YYNGEE. Written as DNA, the CDR3 is TGTGCCAGCAGCGAGTCCGGACAGGGTAATCAGCCCCAGCATTTT. This codes for CASSESGQGNQPQHF.

The chain recombines TRBV27 with TRBJ2-7; 7 bases fit TRBD1. Germline CDR1 and CDR2: MNHEY and SMNVEV (reference sequence). The trim removed 4 bases at V and 0 bases at J, leaving 6 bases unmatched. The CDR3 runs 15 residues. The DNA for the CDR3 is TGTGCCAGCAGTTCCCGACAGGGAAGCTCCTACGAGCAGTACTTC. Encoded protein: CASSSRQGSSYEQYF.

The chain joins TRBV10-3 to TRBJ1-3, with 7 bases matching TRBD1. CDR3 length: 15 amino acids. The germline V gene has CDR1 ENHRY and CDR2 SYGVKD. The V and J ends lost 0 bases and 6 bases, in that order; junction bases with no gene match: 5. The CDR3 spells CAISESRGQLNTIYF. The CDR3 bases are TGTGCCATCAGTGAGTCGAGGGGACAGTTAAACACCATATATTTT.

V usage is TRBV9 and J usage is TRBJ2-1; 9 bases map to TRBD1. This CDR3 contains 16 residues. With V trimmed by 0 bases and J by 1 base, 2 bases remained unmatched. Germline V gene data show CDR1 as SGDLS and CDR2 as YYNGEE. CDR3 sequence reads: CASSVEGQGSYNEQFF. The CDR3 coding sequence is TGTGCCAGCAGCGTAGAGGGACAGGGATCCTACAATGAGCAGTTCTTC.

The chain combines TRBV9 with TRBJ2-1; TRBD2 agrees at 12 bases. With 3 bases clipped from V and 9 bases from J, the junction kept 10 bases outside the gene matches. This CDR3 contains 16 residues. Germline CDR1 is SGDLS and CDR2 is YYNGEE. The CDR3 here is CASSEGLAGGQGEQFF. The CDR3 nucleotides are TGTGCCAGCAGCGAAGGCCTAGCGGGAGGGCAGGGTGAGCAGTTCTTC.

The chain employs TRBV25-1 and TRBJ1-2; tentatively, D is TRBD1 (6 bases). Trimming cost V 4 bases and J 0 bases, with 9 bases left between them. CDR1 MGHDK and CDR2 SYGVNS come from the germline V gene. The CDR3 covers 14 residues. As DNA, the CDR3 is TGTGCCAGCAGTGGTGGGGGCGCTAACTATGGCTACACCTTC. It translates to CASSGGGANYGYTF.

The chain has TRBV5-4 and TRBJ2-2; 8 positions agree with TRBD1. The CDR3 is 13 residues long. V lost 10 bases to trimming and J lost 7 bases; unmatched junction nucleotides: 9. Germline V gives CDR1 SGHNT, CDR2 YYREEE (reference sequence). The CDR3 DNA is TGTGCCGCTGGCAGGGGGCAGGACGGGGAGCTGTTTTTT. Translating gives CAAGRGQDGELFF. The whole variable domain, remainder taken from reference TRBV5-4 and TRBJ2-2, is ETGVTQSPTHLIKTRGQQVTLRCSSQSGHNTVSWYQQALGQGPQFIFQYYREEENGRGNFPPRFSGLQFPNYSSELNVNALELDDSALYLCAAGRGQDGELFFGEGSRLTVL.

This clone was seen a handful of times. The chain joins TRBV12-3 or TRBV12-4 to TRBJ2-2, with D hard to call. Trimming cost V 6 bases and J 10 bases, with 9 bases left between them. The CDR3 runs to 11 residues. CDR3: CASRALEELFF. In nucleotides, the CDR3 is TGTGCCAGCAGAGCGTTGGAGGAGCTGTTTTTT.

This clone was seen more than once but under ten times. This chain joins TRBV5-1 and TRBJ1-6; 7 nucleotides align to TRBD1. The germline V gene has CDR1 SGHRS and CDR2 YFSETQ. J gave up 2 bases and V 4 bases, and 3 bases lay outside the gene matches. This CDR3 region has 15 residues. The CDR3 reads CASSLTGTYNSPLHF. The CDR3, as DNA: TGCGCCAGCAGCCTGACAGGGACCTATAATTCACCCCTCCACTTT.

The table lists this clone with a count of one. The genes are TRBV24-1 and TRBJ2-5, with TRBD1 as a possible D gene (5 bases). V was pared by 0 bases and J by 3 bases, with 13 bases between. The CDR3 spans 16 residues. Germline V gene lookup returns CDR1 KGHDR and CDR2 SFDVKD. Here the CDR3 reads CATSDLPRTQEETQYF. CDR3 nucleotides: TGTGCCACCAGTGATTTGCCAAGGACACAAGAAGAGACCCAGTACTTC.

The chain uses TRBV19 and TRBJ1-3; possibly TRBD1 for D (6 bases). Germline V CDR1 and CDR2: LNHDA, SQIVND (reference sequence). V was trimmed by 5 bases and J by 2 bases, leaving 7 bases between them. This CDR3 contains 13 residues. DNA of the CDR3: TGTGCCAGTAGTGGGGGCACTGGAAACACCATATATTTT. Translating gives CASSGGTGNTIYF.

The rearrangement joins TRBV11-3 to TRBJ1-2; a weak D match, TRBD1 (5 bases). The CDR3 contains 16 residues. Germline CDR1 SGHNT, CDR2 YENEEA. V lost 4 bases and J lost 0, with 15 bases in between. For the CDR3, the DNA is TGTGCCAGCAGCTCATTTGGGGGACGATCTAACTATGGCTACACCTTC. Translation gives CASSSFGGRSNYGYTF.

The V and J genes are TRBV3-1 (or the pseudogene TRBV3-2) and TRBJ1-1; D call uncertain. V lost 2 bases and J lost 4, with 2 bases in between. Germline V gene lookup returns CDR1 LGHDT and CDR2 YNNKEL (reference sequence). This CDR3 region has 11 residues. The CDR3 loop is CASSQRTEAFF. The CDR3 DNA reads TGTGCCAGCAGCCAACGCACTGAAGCTTTCTTT.

This rearrangement joins TRBV13 to TRBJ1-1; TRBD1 is a possible D gene (5 bases). Germline CDR1 is PRHDT and CDR2 is FYEKMQ (reference sequence). Deletions cut 1 base from V and 8 bases from J, with 17 bases between. The CDR3 consists of 15 residues. The CDR3 coding sequence is TGTGCCAGCAGCTTAGTCGGGACGTGGAAAAAGGAAGCTTTCTTT. Its translation is CASSLVGTWKKEAFF.

The chain uses TRBV4-3 and TRBJ1-5; tentative D call: TRBD1 (6 bases). V lost 3 bases and J 7 bases, leaving 10 bases between the germline ends. The germline V gene encodes CDR1 LGHNA and CDR2 YSLEER. There are 13 residues in the CDR3. The CDR3 sequence is CASSHLQGQPQHF. The CDR3 bases are TGCGCCAGCAGCCATTTACAGGGACAGCCCCAGCATTTT.

This chain links TRBV3-1 (or the pseudogene TRBV3-2) with TRBJ1-5, with 7 bases that match TRBD1. The germline gives CDR1 LGHDT, CDR2 YNNKEL (reference sequence). This CDR3 contains 17 residues. With V trimmed by 5 bases and J by 7 bases, 17 bases remained unmatched. CDR3 DNA: TGTGCCAGCAGCTCACTCCCCACCGACAGGGCTAAACAGCCCCAGCATTTT. Its translation is CASSSLPTDRAKQPQHF.

The chain combines TRBV19 with TRBJ1-1, with TRBD1 matching over 8 bases. Germline V gene sequence: CDR1 LNHDA, CDR2 SQIVND (reference sequence). The CDR3 runs to 14 residues. The J segment lost 0 bases and the V segment lost 6 bases, leaving 3 bases of the junction unmatched. CDR3 sequence reads: CASRNRGVNTEAFF. CDR3 bases: TGTGCCAGTAGGAACAGGGGGGTGAACACTGAAGCTTTCTTT.

CDR3 sequence (DNA): TGTGCCAGCACCATTCGCCCGGGACAGGGAGAGACCCAGTACTTC. Its protein product is CASTIRPGQGETQYF. The V gene is TRBV11-2, the J gene TRBJ2-5, with TRBD1 identical over 9 bases. The junction had 10 bases not matched to a gene; V was cut back by 7 bases and J by 4 bases. CDR1 and CDR2 from the germline V gene are SGHAT and FQNNGV. The CDR3 length is 15 residues.